This T cell receptor beta chain was identified in a study of blood T cell repertoires in COVID-19 (dated by TCRdb to the early 2020s). For the study in its entirety: Collaborator samples came from the United States, Italy and Spain and covered acute and convalescent phases of COVID-19. The prospective study material was composed of cDNA or gDNA derived from T cells, B-cell-depleted T cells, or PBMCs. Deeply sampled blood TCRbeta repertoires from subjects exposed to, actively infected with, or recovered from COVID-19 were included in the dataset. A freely available public database, intended as a resource for researchers studying the immune response to SARS-CoV-2, is where the repertoires were released. Sample metadata almost always included a de-identified subject ID, COVID-19 status, age in years and sex. Samples were obtained from the ongoing ImmuneRACE study (first 160 participants) and from about 1,300 subjects provided by 6 global collaborators. Where available, HLA class I and class II types were taken from metadata supplied by the sample provider and were not determined by assay-based typing. Overall study results and their limits: The quantity of clinical and demographic metadata differed by source and by participant and was supplied without curation.

Whole blood was collected in K2EDTA tubes by collaborating institutions according to the institutions' own protocols. For TCRbeta analysis, collaborators shipped samples as frozen whole blood, isolated PBMCs, or DNA extracted from either of those sample types. The CDR3 contains 14 residues, cysteine and phenylalanine counted. Only the CDR3 part of the read is kept: 42 bases, read in frame from the first base. Trimming accounts for 8 bases at V and 5 bases at J, while the number of junction bases matched to no gene is 11. CDR1 and CDR2 are read off the germline V gene as LGHNA and YNFKEQ. Worth noting for this clone: Which antigen it targets is not known. Base qualities are not provided; no much larger clone lies one nucleotide away.

The immunoSEQ Assay, a bias-controlled multiplex PCR, was used to amplify TCRbeta CDR3 regions from genomic DNA. Turning to the authors' computational methods: The number of nucleated cells in each sample was estimated from the amplification of reference gene primers within the assay. Sequence reads were collapsed and filtered to measure the absolute abundance of every unique TCRbeta CDR3 rearrangement. For each sample, productive Simpson clonality was calculated as the square root of Simpson's diversity index over productive rearrangements. TCRdb re-hosts the immuneACCESS table, in-frame sequences only. Its copies lack some clones; in the studies checked, an unresolved V gene accounts for under half of them, and the cause for the rest is not known. V and J calls and clone size are copied from that table; D and trimming were computed from the DNA. The sample table shows 140,000 to 150,000 clones, and roughly four fifths are seen once. The ten most abundant clones make up 13% to 15% of the sample.

The specimen sequenced was peripheral blood. The sequence derives from a human donor with acute or convalescent COVID-19. The donor label of this sample is uncertain. This chain is built from TRBV4-2 and TRBJ1-2, and 7 junction bases match TRBD1. The base sequence is TGTGCCAGCGAGGGGGCAGGACACCCTTATGGCTACACCTTC. It translates as CASEGAGHPYGYTF.